The 5 T cell receptor beta chains listed next were all sequenced from one sample in a study of blood T cell repertoires in COVID-19. Assay used: immunoSEQ multiplex PCR; TCRdb lists only in-frame clones, some missing. The sample gives 200,000 to 300,000 clones, around 79% of which show up once; 3% to 3.5% is in the top ten. Sequencing was carried out using peripheral blood. These receptors all stem from a woman older than 75 with acute or convalescent COVID-19.

The chain recombines TRBV6-6 with TRBJ1-1; tentatively, D is TRBD1 (5 bases). CDR1 is MNHNY, CDR2 SVGAGI, per germline (reference sequence). The CDR3 runs to 13 residues. V was cut by 0 bases and J by 5 bases, with 7 bases left in between. The CDR3: CASSYSGGTEAFF. CDR3 nucleotide sequence: TGTGCCAGCAGTTACTCGGGGGGGACTGAAGCTTTCTTT.

This chain uses TRBV3-1 (or the pseudogene TRBV3-2) with TRBJ2-5; 11 bases are shared with TRBD2. V lost 4 bases and J lost 5; bases outside the gene matches: 9. Per the germline V gene, CDR1 is LGHDT and CDR2 is YNNKEL (reference sequence). The CDR3 contains 16 residues. The CDR3 coding sequence is TGTGCCAGCAGCCTAATTAGCGGGGGGGCCGGGGAGACCCAGTACTTC. Encoded protein: CASSLISGGAGETQYF.

V gene TRBV7-9 combines with J gene TRBJ2-7, with a possible D match to TRBD1 (6 bases). V lost 7 bases to trimming and J lost 7 bases, with 17 bases between them. This CDR3 comprises 13 residues. Germline loops: CDR1 SEHNR, CDR2 FQNEAQ (reference sequence). As DNA, the CDR3 is TGTGCCAGCAACCCGACAGGATCGGAAGAGCAGTACTTC. As protein: CASNPTGSEEQYF. Drawing the rest from reference TRBV7-9 and TRBJ2-7, the complete variable domain is DTGVSQNPRHKITKRGQNVTFRCDPISEHNRLYWYRQTLGQGPEFLTYFQNEAQLEKSRLLSDRFSAERPKGSFSTLEIQRTEQGDSAMYLCASNPTGSEEQYFGPGTRLTVT.

V and J are TRBV2 and TRBJ2-5; TRBD2 matches at 13 bases. Germline V gene lookup returns CDR1 SNHLY and CDR2 FYNNEI. The CDR3 is 16 residues long. J gave up 6 bases and V 4 bases, and 8 bases lay outside the gene matches. DNA for the CDR3: TGTGCCAGCAGTGCACTAGCGGGGGGGTCCCAGCAGACCCAGTACTTC. This gives the protein CASSALAGGSQQTQYF.

The chain employs TRBV5-1 and TRBJ1-1; a possible D gene is TRBD1 (6 bases). This CDR3 contains 13 residues. V was trimmed by 4 bases and J by 5 bases, leaving 12 bases between them. Germline V gene data show CDR1 as SGHRS and CDR2 as YFSETQ. The DNA of the CDR3 is TGCGCCAGCAGCGGGGGCTCGCGGACTGAAGCTTTCTTT. Residues: CASSGGSRTEAFF.